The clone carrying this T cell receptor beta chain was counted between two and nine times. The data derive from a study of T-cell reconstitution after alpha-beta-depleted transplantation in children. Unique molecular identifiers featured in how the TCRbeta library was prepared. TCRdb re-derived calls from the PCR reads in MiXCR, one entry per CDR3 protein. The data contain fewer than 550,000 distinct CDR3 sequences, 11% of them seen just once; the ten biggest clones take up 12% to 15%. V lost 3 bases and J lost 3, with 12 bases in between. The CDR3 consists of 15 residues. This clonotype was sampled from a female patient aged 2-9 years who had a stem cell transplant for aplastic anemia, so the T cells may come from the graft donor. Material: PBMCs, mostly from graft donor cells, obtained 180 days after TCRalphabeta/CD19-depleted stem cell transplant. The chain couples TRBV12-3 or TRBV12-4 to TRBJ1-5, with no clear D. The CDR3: CASSFEAGLNQPQHF. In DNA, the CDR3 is TGTGCCAGCAGTTTCGAGGCTGGACTCAATCAGCCCCAGCATTTT.